Listed here are 28 T cell receptor beta chains from one sample, sequenced in a study of CD8+ T cells in alopecia areata. RNA was isolated and reverse transcribed to cDNA, the sequencing template. Only in-frame clones appear in the TCRdb table, and some are missing; sequencing was by immunoSEQ multiplex PCR. Of 200,000 to 250,000 clones in the sample, around 62% were seen once. This sample comprised CD4+ T cells sorted from blood, obtained at week 0. These receptors originate from a human donor with alopecia areata.

A single count supports this clone. The chain employs TRBV5-6 and TRBJ1-2; 9 bases are a match to TRBD1. Per the germline V gene, CDR1 is SGHDT and CDR2 is YYEEEE. The CDR3 is made up of 15 amino acids. J was trimmed by 0 bases and V by 4 bases; bases with no gene match: 4. In DNA form, the CDR3 reads TGTGCCAGCAGCCCCAGGACAGGGGCTAACTATGGCTACACCTTC. As protein: CASSPRTGANYGYTF.

The chain is built from TRBV30 and TRBJ2-7; TRBD2 aligns across 12 bases. With 3 bases clipped from V and 2 bases from J, the junction kept 8 bases outside the gene matches. CDR1 GTSNPN and CDR2 SVGIG come from the germline V gene (reference sequence). The CDR3 length is 16 residues. The chain's CDR3 is CAWRASGRAGTYEQYF. Written as DNA, the CDR3 is TGTGCCTGGAGAGCTAGCGGGAGGGCCGGTACCTACGAGCAGTACTTC. Together with reference TRBV30 and TRBJ2-7, the CDR3 gives the full variable domain: SQTIHQWPATLVQPVGSPLSLECTVEGTSNPNLYWYRQAAGRGLQLLFYSVGIGQISSEVPQNLSASRPQDRQFILSSKKLLLSDSGFYLCAWRASGRAGTYEQYFGPGTRLTVT.

This clone was detected a few times. The V and J genes are TRBV7-3 and TRBJ2-6, with TRBD1 matching 12 bases. The CDR3 loop spans 19 amino acids. The V segment lost 5 bases and the J segment 2 bases; nucleotides outside the gene matches: 10. Germline-derived CDR1 and CDR2 are SGHTA and FQGTGA. CDR3 DNA sequence: TGTGCCAGCAGCCCAGGCTGGGGACAGGGGGCTGCTGGGGCCAACGTCCTGACTTTC. This codes for CASSPGWGQGAAGANVLTF.

The chain has TRBV6-6 and TRBJ1-2; possibly TRBD1 for D (5 bases). This CDR3 region has 13 residues. Looked up from germline, CDR1 is MNHNY and CDR2 is SVGAGI (reference sequence). V was pared by 2 bases and J by 6 bases, with 10 bases between. The CDR3 region has the DNA TGTGCCAGCAGTTACGAGGCAGGGAATGGCTACACCTTC. Residues: CASSYEAGNGYTF.

The CDR3 region has the DNA TGTGCCAGCAGTCCCAGGGGCCTACTCACAGATACGCAGTATTTT. Residues: CASSPRGLLTDTQYF. The rearrangement joins TRBV6-5 to TRBJ2-3, with TRBD1 as a possible D gene (6 bases). Germline CDR1 is MNHEY and CDR2 is SVGAGI. V shed 5 bases and J shed 2 bases, with 14 bases lying between them. This CDR3 is built from 15 residues.

This chain joins TRBV14 and TRBJ2-5; 7 nucleotides match TRBD1. Trimming at V came to 2 bases and at J to 3 bases, leaving 6 bases not matched to a gene. This CDR3 has 15 residues. In germline, CDR1 is SGHDN, CDR2 FVKESK. CDR3: CASSQRGRWKETQYF. The CDR3 region has the DNA TGTGCCAGCAGCCAAAGGGGGCGGTGGAAAGAGACCCAGTACTTC.

The chain couples TRBV5-1 to TRBJ1-2, with TRBD1 identical over 8 bases. J was trimmed by 8 bases and V by 4 bases; bases with no gene match: 4. The CDR3 has 12 residues. Germline loops: CDR1 SGHRS, CDR2 YFSETQ. The CDR3 bases are TGCGCCAGCAGCACGGACAGGGACGGCTACACCTTC. Protein product: CASSTDRDGYTF.

This chain uses TRBV6-1 with TRBJ2-2; 7 nucleotides align to TRBD1. Looked up from germline, CDR1 is MNHNS and CDR2 is SASEGT. This CDR3 has 15 amino acids. The V segment lost 7 bases and the J segment 0 bases; nucleotides outside the gene matches: 5. The CDR3 spells CASNSQGANTGELFF. CDR3 nucleotide sequence: TGTGCCAGCAATAGTCAGGGGGCGAACACCGGGGAGCTGTTTTTT.

This clone was detected a few times. V is TRBV29-1 and J is TRBJ2-5; either TRBD1 or TRBD2 may fit D (5 bases each). CDR1 and CDR2 from the germline V gene are SQVTM and ANQGSEA. The ends were cut back, 7 bases at V and 4 bases at J, with 19 bases in the middle. CDR3 length equals 14 residues. This CDR3 is CSERRGVGVETQYF. In DNA form, the CDR3 reads TGCAGCGAGCGGCGAGGGGTTGGGGTAGAGACCCAGTACTTC.

There are a few counts of this clone. The J gene is TRBJ2-7, the V gene TRBV27, with D perhaps TRBD2 (7 bases). The CDR3 extends over 15 amino acids. Trimming cost V 2 bases and J 3 bases, with 14 bases left between them. Germline loops: CDR1 MNHEY, CDR2 SMNVEV (reference sequence). The CDR3 loop reads CASSLGGGPLYEQYF. The CDR3 DNA is TGTGCCAGCAGTTTAGGCGGGGGCCCCCTCTACGAGCAGTACTTC.

The chain employs TRBV6-5 and TRBJ2-5; D is uncertain. In germline, CDR1 is MNHEY, CDR2 SVGAGI. The CDR3 totals 14 residues. Trimming removed 0 bases at V and 4 bases at J, with 9 bases between. The CDR3, as DNA: TGTGCCAGCAGTTACTCTGGGCAGATAGAGACCCAGTACTTC. It translates to CASSYSGQIETQYF.

The rearrangement links TRBV7-9 to TRBJ2-7; no clear D gene. V shed 5 bases and J shed 2 bases, with 16 bases lying between them. The CDR3 contains 15 residues. CDR1 is SEHNR and CDR2 is FQNEAQ in the germline V gene (reference sequence). CDR3 DNA: TGTGCCAGCAGCCCAGCGTGGGGTCCGACCTACGAGCAGTACTTC. This sequence encodes CASSPAWGPTYEQYF.

The gene calls are TRBV5-1 and TRBJ1-1; possible D gene TRBD1, 6 bases. The germline V gene encodes CDR1 SGHRS and CDR2 YFSETQ. This CDR3 is 15 amino acids long. V was trimmed by 2 bases and J by 4 bases, leaving 15 bases between them. CDR3 residues: CASSFITGSTTEAFF. Written as DNA, the CDR3 is TGCGCCAGCAGCTTTATAACAGGGAGTACCACTGAAGCTTTCTTT.

This chain's CDR3 is CACRVSGSGDTQYF. DNA for the CDR3: TGTGCCTGCCGGGTGAGCGGTAGTGGAGATACGCAGTATTTT. This chain connects TRBV30 to TRBJ2-3; maybe TRBD2 (5 bases). Germline V gene data show CDR1 as GTSNPN and CDR2 as SVGIG (reference sequence). Trimming left V 6 bases short and J 5 bases short, with 18 bases between. This CDR3 region has 14 residues.

This clone was recorded many times. The gene calls are TRBV6-1 and TRBJ1-6, with unresolved D. V lost 1 base, J lost 3 bases, and 10 bases lay in between. CDR1 and CDR2 from the germline V gene are MNHNS and SASEGT. CDR3 size: 16 residues. For the CDR3, the DNA is TGTGCCAGCAGTGAAGATATGGATAGCTATAATTCACCCCTCCACTTT. The encoded protein is CASSEDMDSYNSPLHF.

The rearrangement links TRBV2 to TRBJ2-7, with D tentatively TRBD1 (6 bases). The germline CDR1 and CDR2 sequences are SNHLY and FYNNEI. Trimming cost V 7 bases and J 3 bases, with 13 bases left between them. This CDR3 spans 13 amino acids. CDR3 sequence reads: CASITTGFYEQYF. DNA of the CDR3: TGTGCCAGCATCACCACAGGGTTCTACGAGCAGTACTTC.

CDR3: CASSLAGTVGQPQHF. The CDR3 DNA is TGTGCCAGCAGCTTAGCCGGGACAGTGGGACAGCCCCAGCATTTT. The chain employs TRBV7-8 and TRBJ1-5, with 7 bases aligning to TRBD1. The CDR3 runs 15 residues. The trim removed 0 bases at V and 7 bases at J, leaving 6 bases unmatched. Germline assignment: CDR1 SGHVS and CDR2 FQNEAQ.

The chain has TRBV5-1 and TRBJ1-6; 10 nucleotides match TRBD1. The CDR3 consists of 15 residues. The V segment lost 0 bases and the J segment 7 bases; nucleotides outside the gene matches: 1. Germline lookup yields CDR1 SGHRS and CDR2 YFSETQ. For the CDR3, the DNA is TGCGCCAGCAGCTTGGTGGACAGGGGGAATTCACCCCTCCACTTT. This sequence encodes CASSLVDRGNSPLHF.

This clone was detected a few times. This chain links TRBV7-2 with TRBJ2-7; TRBD2 agrees at 8 bases. The V and J ends lost 5 bases and 2 bases, in that order; junction bases with no gene match: 11. The germline V gene encodes CDR1 SGHTA and CDR2 FQGNSA. The CDR3 runs 16 residues. The CDR3 sequence is CASSLMVLAGTYEQYF. The CDR3 coding sequence is TGTGCCAGCAGCCTAATGGTGCTAGCGGGTACCTACGAGCAGTACTTC.

The genes are TRBV7-3 and TRBJ2-5; D gene uncertain. With 1 base removed from V and 1 base from J, the gap between germline ends came to 4 bases. CDR3 length: 13 residues. In germline, CDR1 is SGHTA, CDR2 FQGTGA. In nucleotides, the CDR3 is TGTGCCAGCAGCTTAATACCCCAAGAGACCCAGTACTTC. Protein: CASSLIPQETQYF.

This clone was counted between two and nine times. This sequence joins TRBV15 and TRBJ2-7; D may be TRBD1 (6 bases). The CDR3 spans 14 residues. Trimming took off 1 base at V and 3 bases at J, with 10 bases between the two ends. CDR1 and CDR2 (germline): LNHNV, YYDKDF (reference sequence). CDR3 coding DNA: TGTGCCACCAGCAGAGCTAAACAGGGCTACGAGCAGTACTTC. This codes for CATSRAKQGYEQYF.

The rearrangement links TRBV25-1 to TRBJ2-7, with a tentative D call TRBD2 (5 bases). Trimming removed 3 bases from V and 0 bases from J, with 12 bases in between. There are 15 residues in the CDR3. Germline V gives CDR1 MGHDK, CDR2 SYGVNS. In nucleotides, the CDR3 is TGTGCCAGCAGTGATGTGGGAGTTAGCTCCTACGAGCAGTACTTC. As protein: CASSDVGVSSYEQYF.

The rearrangement joins TRBV2 to TRBJ1-5; D may be TRBD1 (5 bases). Trimming left V 4 bases short and J 7 bases short, with 14 bases between. Germline values: CDR1 SNHLY, CDR2 FYNNEI. This CDR3 spans 14 amino acids. The CDR3 bases are TGTGCCAGCAGTGTGGGGGGAGCTCAGCAGCCCCAGCATTTT. It specifies CASSVGGAQQPQHF. Combining the CDR3 with reference TRBV2 and TRBJ1-5 gives the whole variable domain EPEVTQTPSHQVTQMGQEVILRCVPISNHLYFYWYRQILGQKVEFLVSFYNNEISEKSEIFDDQFSVERPDGSNFTLKIRSTKLEDSAMYFCASSVGGAQQPQHFGDGTRLSIL.

The DNA of the CDR3 is TGTGCCAGCAGCGCGACTAGCGGGAGAGGGGGACCAGATACGCAGTATTTT. It encodes CASSATSGRGGPDTQYF. V and J are TRBV9 and TRBJ2-3; 12 bases line up with TRBD2. CDR1 and CDR2 (germline): SGDLS, YYNGEE. V was pared by 3 bases and J by 4 bases, with 9 bases of the junction left unmatched. The CDR3 consists of 17 residues.

For this clone: Different DNA sequences within this sample yield the same CDR3. The chain joins TRBV19 to TRBJ2-5; D call uncertain. The V and J ends lost 0 bases and 4 bases respectively, with 0 bases between them. This CDR3 region has 11 residues. CDR1 is LNHDA and CDR2 is SQIVND in the germline V gene (reference sequence). The CDR3 nucleotides read TGTGCCAGTAGTATAGAAGAGACCCAGTACTTC. It encodes CASSIEETQYF.

V gene TRBV13 combines with J gene TRBJ2-5; D gene uncertain. Germline loops: CDR1 PRHDT, CDR2 FYEKMQ (reference sequence). Trimming took 2 bases from V and 7 from J, leaving 11 bases between them. The CDR3 is 13 residues long. CDR3 residues: CASSLNSFGTQYF. CDR3 DNA sequence: TGTGCCAGCAGCTTAAACTCCTTCGGGACCCAGTACTTC.

The table lists this clone with a few counts. The chain employs TRBV30 and TRBJ2-1; 7 bases are a match to TRBD1. From germline, CDR1 is GTSNPN and CDR2 SVGIG (reference sequence). The ends lost 2 bases at V and 0 bases at J; junction bases unmatched: 4. This CDR3 has 15 amino acids. This CDR3 reads CAWSTGTVSYNEQFF. Here the CDR3 DNA reads TGTGCCTGGAGTACCGGGACAGTCTCCTACAATGAGCAGTTCTTC.

This rearrangement joins TRBV5-1 to TRBJ2-7; D gene ambiguous. Germline assignment: CDR1 SGHRS and CDR2 YFSETQ. Trimming shortened V by 3 bases and J by 5 bases, and 15 bases separated the two germline ends. The CDR3 covers 14 residues. Written as DNA, the CDR3 is TGCGCCAGCAGCTCAGGCCTCGATCCCCACGAGCAGTACTTC. Its protein is CASSSGLDPHEQYF.